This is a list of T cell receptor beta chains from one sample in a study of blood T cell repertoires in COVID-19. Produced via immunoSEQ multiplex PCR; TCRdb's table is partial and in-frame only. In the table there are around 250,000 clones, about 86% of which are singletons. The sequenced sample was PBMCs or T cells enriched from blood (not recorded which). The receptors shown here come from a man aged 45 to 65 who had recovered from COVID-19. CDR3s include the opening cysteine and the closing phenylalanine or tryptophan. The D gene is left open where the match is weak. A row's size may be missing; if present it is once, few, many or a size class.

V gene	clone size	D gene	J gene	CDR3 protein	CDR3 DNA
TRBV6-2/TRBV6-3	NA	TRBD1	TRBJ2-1	CASSYAPQGVYNEQFF	TGTGCCAGCAGTTACGCCCCACAGGGGGTCTACAATGAGCAGTTCTTC
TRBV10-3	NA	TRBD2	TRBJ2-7	CAIKVAGGLESEQYF	TGTGCCATCAAGGTAGCGGGAGGGTTGGAGAGCGAGCAGTACTTC
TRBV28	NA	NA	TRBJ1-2	CASSLLKTGSSYTF	TGTGCCAGCAGTTTACTTAAAACAGGGAGCTCCTACACCTTC
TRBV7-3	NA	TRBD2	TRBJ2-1	CASSPRASGIAPGNEQFF	TGTGCCAGCAGCCCTCGCGCTAGCGGGATAGCTCCTGGGAATGAGCAGTTCTTC
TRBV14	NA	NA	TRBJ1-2	CASSQVTANYGYTF	TGTGCCAGCAGCCAAGTTACAGCTAACTATGGCTACACCTTC
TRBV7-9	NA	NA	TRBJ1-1	CASSLAQTATEAFF	TGTGCCAGCAGCTTAGCGCAGACAGCCACTGAAGCTTTCTTT
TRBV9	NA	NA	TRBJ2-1	CASSVVLGQKFGSYNEQFF	TGTGCCAGCAGCGTAGTCTTGGGGCAGAAGTTTGGCTCCTACAATGAGCAGTTCTTC
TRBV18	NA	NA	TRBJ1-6	CASSRDVGDGSSYNSPLHF	TGTGCCAGCTCCCGCGACGTAGGTGACGGGAGCTCCTATAATTCACCCCTCCACTTT
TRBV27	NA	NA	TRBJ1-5	CASSFPNQPQHF	TGTGCCAGCAGTTTTCCGAATCAGCCCCAGCATTTT
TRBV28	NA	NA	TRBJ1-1	CASSFEGVSTEAFF	TGTGCCAGCAGTTTCGAAGGGGTAAGCACTGAAGCTTTCTTT
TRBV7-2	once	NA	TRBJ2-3	CASSFVLGSLPDTQYF	TGTGCCAGCAGCTTCGTCCTAGGTAGCCTCCCAGATACGCAGTATTTT
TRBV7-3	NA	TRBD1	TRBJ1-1	CASSSGTGGHAFF	TGTGCCAGCAGCTCCGGGACAGGGGGCCACGCTTTCTTT
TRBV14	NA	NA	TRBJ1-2	CASSQGRLEVFF	TGTGCCAGCAGCCAAGGGAGGCTTGAGGTCTTCTTC
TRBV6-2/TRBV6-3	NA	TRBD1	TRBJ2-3	CASSYGQGARTDTQYF	TGTGCCAGCAGTTACGGACAGGGGGCTCGCACAGATACGCAGTATTTT
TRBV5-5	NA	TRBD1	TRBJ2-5	CASSRPGQGFEGETQYF	TGTGCCAGCAGCCGGCCGGGACAGGGCTTTGAGGGAGAGACCCAGTACTTC
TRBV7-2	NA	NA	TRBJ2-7	CASSFQDSYEQYF	TGTGCCAGCAGCTTTCAGGACAGCTACGAGCAGTACTTC
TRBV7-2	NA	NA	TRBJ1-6	CASSSGGGSRYNSPLHF	TGTGCCAGCAGCTCCGGCGGGGGAAGCCGATATAATTCACCCCTCCACTTT
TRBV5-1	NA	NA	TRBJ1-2	CASSLVVDRGYTF	TGCGCCAGCAGCTTGGTTGTAGATCGGGGCTACACCTTC
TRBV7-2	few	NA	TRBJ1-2	CASSLGQANYGYTF	TGTGCCAGCAGCTTGGGACAAGCTAACTATGGCTACACCTTC
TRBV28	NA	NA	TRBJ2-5	CATWQDQETQYF	TGTGCCACCTGGCAGGACCAAGAGACCCAGTACTTC